This T cell receptor beta chain was identified in a study of a mutant IDH1 vaccine in newly diagnosed glioma. A note on this clone: The antigen remains undetermined. Other DNA variants within this sample encode the same CDR3.

Trimming removed 5 bases from V and 4 bases from J, with 6 bases in between. The CDR3 is 12 residues long. Looked up from germline, CDR1 is SGHTA and CDR2 is FQGNSA. Regarding time point: week 35, safety follow-up. Each dose delivered 300 ug of mutant IDH1 20-mer peptide subcutaneously with imiquimod. Patients underwent eight vaccinations, which took place in weeks 1, 3, 5, 7, 11, 15, 19 and 23. Only in-frame clones appear in the TCRdb table, and some are missing; sequencing was by immunoSEQ multiplex PCR. Altogether about 48,000 clones are present, under 85% being singletons, with the ten largest covering roughly 6.3%.

This TCR was recovered from a man in his forties or fifties with glioma. The rearrangement links TRBV7-2 to TRBJ1-3; D not certain. Sample: PBMCs, taken from a glioma patient whose treatment included an IDH1 peptide vaccine. CDR3 coding DNA: TGTGCCAGCAGCCTCCAGGGAAACACCATATATTTT. This sequence encodes CASSLQGNTIYF.